This is a list of T cell receptor beta chains from one sample in a study of immune characterization of retroperitoneal liposarcoma. TCRdb itself ran the PCR reads through MiXCR, one entry per CDR3 protein. The repertoire holds about 1,600 distinct CDR3 sequences, approximately 49% seen once, with 20% to 25% in the top ten. The sequencing sample was made of tumor tissue. The receptor set was obtained from a female donor with retroperitoneal liposarcoma. The CDR3 runs from the conserved cysteine through the conserved F or W. Fields, in order: D gene, CDR3 length, V gene, J gene, clone size, CDR3 protein, CDR3 DNA. D genes are given only for firm matches. Rows give clone size only sometimes, using once, few, many, or a class for an expanded clone.

TRBD1	14	TRBV7-2	TRBJ2-1	few	CASSWDRGQYEQFF	TGTGCCAGCAGCTGGGACAGGGGGCAATACGAGCAGTTCTTC
NA	15	TRBV7-3	TRBJ2-1	few	CASSFQAGFDNEQFF	TGTGCCAGCAGCTTCCAGGCAGGGTTCGACAATGAGCAGTTCTTC
NA	13	TRBV6-1	TRBJ2-5	NA	CASTGQFQETQYF	TGTGCCAGCACGGGGCAGTTCCAAGAGACCCAGTACTTC
TRBD2	12	TRBV6-1	TRBJ2-5	NA	CASRTSEETQYF	TGTGCCAGCAGGACTAGCGAAGAGACCCAGTACTTC
NA	12	TRBV27	TRBJ2-5	few	CASSLRGETQYF	TGTGCCAGCAGTTTGAGAGGGGAGACCCAGTACTTC
NA	14	TRBV6-1	TRBJ2-7	NA	CASSDAGVGYEQYF	TGTGCCAGCAGTGATGCAGGGGTGGGCTACGAGCAGTACTTC
TRBD2	16	TRBV6-6	TRBJ2-1	NA	CASSYGPLADYNEQFF	TGTGCCAGCAGTTACGGCCCTCTAGCGGACTACAATGAGCAGTTCTTC
NA	12	TRBV11-3	TRBJ2-4	NA	CASSLGNGFQYF	TGTGCCAGCAGCTTAGGAAATGGCTTCCAGTACTTC
NA	14	TRBV6-1	TRBJ2-7	few	CASSEAWGPHEQYF	TGTGCCAGCAGTGAAGCGTGGGGTCCCCACGAGCAGTACTTC
NA	16	TRBV6-1	TRBJ2-1	few	CASSEFGHRSYNEQFF	TGTGCCAGCAGTGAATTCGGACACCGCTCCTACAATGAGCAGTTCTTC
TRBD2	14	TRBV6-1	TRBJ2-1	NA	CASSLVTGGYEQFF	TGTGCCAGCAGTTTGGTAACGGGGGGTTACGAGCAGTTCTTC
TRBD2	15	TRBV10-1	TRBJ2-1	NA	CASSPAGGRWDEQFF	TGCGCCAGCAGCCCTGCGGGAGGACGGTGGGATGAGCAGTTCTTC
NA	14	TRBV6-1	TRBJ2-1	medium-sized	CASSERGANNEQFF	TGTGCCAGCAGTGAACGGGGGGCGAACAATGAGCAGTTCTTC
NA	16	TRBV6-5	TRBJ2-2	NA	CASSPPWNYYTGELFF	TGTGCCAGCAGTCCCCCATGGAACTACTACACCGGGGAGCTGTTTTTT
TRBD2	15	TRBV7-2	TRBJ2-1	hyperexpanded	CASSRAGAPPHEQFF	TGTGCCAGCAGCCGAGCGGGGGCCCCCCCCCATGAGCAGTTCTTC
NA	16	TRBV12-3/TRBV12-4	TRBJ2-1	NA	CASSPTIGRVYNEQFF	TGTGCCAGCAGCCCAACTATAGGACGGGTTTACAATGAGCAGTTCTTC
NA	15	TRBV7-2	TRBJ2-1	NA	CASTMALGPYYEQFF	TGTGCCAGCACCATGGCCCTCGGGCCCTACTACGAGCAGTTCTTC
TRBD2	16	TRBV7-2	TRBJ2-7	NA	CASSPGTSGRIHEQYF	TGTGCCAGCAGCCCCGGGACTAGCGGGAGGATCCACGAGCAGTACTTC
NA	10	TRBV6-6	TRBJ2-3	NA	CASGRDTQYF	TGTGCCAGCGGGAGGGATACGCAGTATTTT
NA	14	TRBV6-8	TRBJ2-5	few	CASTSATGHPWGYF	TGTGCCAGCACCTCTGCGACAGGCCACCCCTGGGGGTACTTC
NA	15	TRBV11-2	TRBJ2-7	NA	CASSWDPFSSNEQYF	TGTGCCAGCAGCTGGGACCCCTTCTCGTCCAATGAGCAGTACTTC
NA	12	TRBV6-1	TRBJ2-7	NA	CASSEASYEQYF	TGTGCCAGCAGTGAAGCCTCATACGAGCAGTACTTC
NA	15	TRBV7-3	TRBJ2-1	few	CASSLDNGAYNEQFF	TGTGCCAGCAGCTTAGACAATGGGGCCTACAATGAGCAGTTCTTC
NA	14	TRBV6-1	TRBJ2-1	few	CASSYYDTEGEQFF	TGTGCCAGCAGTTATTACGACACGGAAGGGGAGCAGTTCTTC
TRBD2	15	TRBV12-3/TRBV12-4	TRBJ2-7	NA	CASSFRTSGVNEQYF	TGTGCCAGCAGTTTTCGGACTAGCGGGGTTAATGAGCAGTACTTC
NA	13	TRBV10-1	TRBJ2-2	NA	CASSESGSGELFF	TGCGCCAGCAGTGAGTCTGGTTCCGGGGAGCTGTTTTTT
TRBD2	15	TRBV6-1	TRBJ2-7	large	CASRTGAGGTYEQYF	TGTGCCAGCAGGACCGGGGCGGGGGGGACCTACGAGCAGTACTTC
NA	15	TRBV27	TRBJ2-5	NA	CASSLIGTNPETQYF	TGTGCCAGCAGTTTAATAGGAACAAACCCAGAGACCCAGTACTTC
NA	14	TRBV12-3/TRBV12-4	TRBJ2-1	few	CASTSPDQIGEQFF	TGTGCCAGCACTTCCCCGGACCAGATCGGTGAGCAGTTCTTC
NA	13	TRBV10-3	TRBJ1-4	NA	CAISGGGSEKLFF	TGTGCCATCAGCGGAGGGGGTAGTGAAAAACTGTTTTTT
NA	14	TRBV27	TRBJ2-5	NA	CASSFQQGGETQYF	TGTGCCAGCAGTTTCCAACAGGGTGGAGAGACCCAGTACTTC
NA	19	TRBV6-1	TRBJ2-1	few	CASSIISTSGTTGSNEQFF	TGTGCCAGCAGCATAATCTCTACCTCCGGGACAACGGGGAGCAATGAGCAGTTCTTC
NA	12	TRBV6-6	TRBJ2-7	NA	CASSLTGYEQYF	TGTGCCAGCAGCCTTACAGGGTACGAGCAGTACTTC
TRBD1	12	TRBV10-3	TRBJ2-7	NA	CATGDRGYEQYF	TGTGCCACCGGGGACAGGGGTTACGAGCAGTACTTC
NA	12	TRBV7-8	TRBJ2-1	few	CASSLDGPEQFF	TGTGCCAGCAGCTTAGACGGGCCTGAGCAGTTCTTC
TRBD2	16	TRBV6-1	TRBJ2-1	NA	CASSIRTSGPYNEQFF	TGTGCCAGCAGCATTCGGACTAGCGGACCTTACAATGAGCAGTTCTTC
TRBD2	17	TRBV6-1	TRBJ2-3	few	CASSEPPGTSGSDTQYF	TGTGCCAGCAGTGAGCCCCCGGGGACTAGCGGGAGCGATACGCAGTATTTT
NA	15	TRBV6-1	TRBJ2-1	few	CASSEAPGPPKEQFF	TGTGCCAGCAGTGAAGCGCCAGGTCCCCCCAAAGAGCAGTTCTTC
NA	15	TRBV12-3/TRBV12-4	TRBJ2-1	once	CASSPGRGVSYEQFF	TGTGCCAGCAGTCCCGGCAGGGGGGTATCCTACGAGCAGTTCTTC
TRBD2	15	TRBV7-2	TRBJ2-7	NA	CASSLKPSGTHEQYF	TGTGCCAGCAGCTTAAAGCCTAGCGGTACTCACGAGCAGTACTTC